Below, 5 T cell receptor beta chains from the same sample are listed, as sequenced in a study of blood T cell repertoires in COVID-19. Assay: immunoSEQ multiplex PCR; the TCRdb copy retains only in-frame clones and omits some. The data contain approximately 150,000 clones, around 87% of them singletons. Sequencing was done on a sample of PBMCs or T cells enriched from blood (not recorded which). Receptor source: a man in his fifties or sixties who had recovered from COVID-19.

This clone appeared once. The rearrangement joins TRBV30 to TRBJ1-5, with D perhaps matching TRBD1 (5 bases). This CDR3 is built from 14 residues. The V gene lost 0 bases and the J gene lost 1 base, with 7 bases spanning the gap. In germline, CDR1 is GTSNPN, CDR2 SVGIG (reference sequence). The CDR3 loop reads CAWSVKGSNQPQHF. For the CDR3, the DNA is TGTGCCTGGAGTGTCAAGGGGAGCAATCAGCCCCAGCATTTT.

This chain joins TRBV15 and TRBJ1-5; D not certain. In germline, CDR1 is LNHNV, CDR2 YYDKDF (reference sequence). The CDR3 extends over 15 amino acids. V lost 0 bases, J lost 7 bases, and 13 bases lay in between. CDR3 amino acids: CATSRDIRVRQPQHF. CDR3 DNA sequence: TGTGCCACCAGCAGAGATATACGGGTTAGGCAGCCCCAGCATTTT.

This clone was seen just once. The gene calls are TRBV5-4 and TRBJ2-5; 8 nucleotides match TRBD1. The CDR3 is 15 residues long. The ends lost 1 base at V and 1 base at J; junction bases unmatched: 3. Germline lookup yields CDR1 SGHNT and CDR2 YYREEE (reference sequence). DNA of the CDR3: TGTGCCAGCAGCTTGTACAGGGGGGCCCAAGAGACCCAGTACTTC. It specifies CASSLYRGAQETQYF.

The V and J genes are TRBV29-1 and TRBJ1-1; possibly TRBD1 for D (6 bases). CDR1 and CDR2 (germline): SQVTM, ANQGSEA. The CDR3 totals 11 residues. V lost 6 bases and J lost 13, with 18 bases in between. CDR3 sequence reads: CSVQRGGAGFF. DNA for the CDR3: TGCAGCGTCCAAAGGGGGGGTGCGGGTTTCTTT.

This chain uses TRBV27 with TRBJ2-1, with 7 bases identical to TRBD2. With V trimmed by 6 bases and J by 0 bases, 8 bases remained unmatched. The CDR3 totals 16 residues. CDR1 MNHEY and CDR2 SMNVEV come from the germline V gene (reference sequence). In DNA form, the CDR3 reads TGTGCCAGCAGGATACGGGGGGTGGACTCCTACAATGAGCAGTTCTTC. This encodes CASRIRGVDSYNEQFF.